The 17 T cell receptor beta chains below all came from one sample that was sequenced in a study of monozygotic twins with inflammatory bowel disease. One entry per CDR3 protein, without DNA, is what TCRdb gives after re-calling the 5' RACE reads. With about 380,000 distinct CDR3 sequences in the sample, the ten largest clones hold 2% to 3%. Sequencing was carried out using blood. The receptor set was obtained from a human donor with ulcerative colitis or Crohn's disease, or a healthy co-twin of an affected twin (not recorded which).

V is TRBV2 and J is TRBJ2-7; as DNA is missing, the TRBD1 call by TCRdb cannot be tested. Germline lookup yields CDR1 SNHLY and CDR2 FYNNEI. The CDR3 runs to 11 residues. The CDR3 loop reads CASNLKGEQYF.

This chain's CDR3 is CASSYADKLFF. J is TRBJ1-4 and V is TRBV6-2 or TRBV6-3. The germline V gene has CDR1 MNHEY and CDR2 SVGEGT. CDR3 length equals 11 residues.

CDR3 residues: CASSQDRGQQETQYF. The gene calls are TRBV4-3 and TRBJ2-5; TCRdb's D call, TRBD1, is unchecked because there is no DNA. The CDR3 is made up of 15 amino acids. In germline, CDR1 is LGHNA, CDR2 YSLEER.

The chain's CDR3 is CASSSSGSGNTIYF. The chain combines TRBV9 with TRBJ1-3. The CDR3 contains 14 residues. Germline V gives CDR1 SGDLS, CDR2 YYNGEE. Looking up the rest from reference TRBV9 and TRBJ1-3 gives the full variable domain: DSGVTQTPKHLITATGQRVTLRCSPRSGDLSVYWYQQSLDQGLQFLIQYYNGEERAKGNILERFSAQQFPDLHSELNLSSLELGDSALYFCASSSSGSGNTIYFGEGSWLTVV.

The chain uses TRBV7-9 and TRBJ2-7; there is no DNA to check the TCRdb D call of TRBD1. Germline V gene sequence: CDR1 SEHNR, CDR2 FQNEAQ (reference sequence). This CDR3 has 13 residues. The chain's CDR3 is CASSSSGRSVQYF. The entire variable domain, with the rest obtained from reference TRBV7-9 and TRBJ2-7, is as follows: DTGVSQNPRHKITKRGQNVTFRCDPISEHNRLYWYRQTLGQGPEFLTYFQNEAQLEKSRLLSDRFSAERPKGSFSTLEIQRTEQGDSAMYLCASSSSGRSVQYFGPGTRLTVT.

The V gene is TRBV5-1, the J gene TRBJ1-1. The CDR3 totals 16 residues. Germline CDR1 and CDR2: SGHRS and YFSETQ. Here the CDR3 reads CASSWGPTEAGTEAFF.

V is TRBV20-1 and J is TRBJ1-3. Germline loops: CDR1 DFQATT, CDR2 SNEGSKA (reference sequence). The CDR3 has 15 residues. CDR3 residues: CSANQGPLSGNTIYF.

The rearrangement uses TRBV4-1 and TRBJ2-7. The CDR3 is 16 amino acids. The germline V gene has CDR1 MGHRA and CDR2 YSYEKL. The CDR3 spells CASSPSEKILYYEQYF.

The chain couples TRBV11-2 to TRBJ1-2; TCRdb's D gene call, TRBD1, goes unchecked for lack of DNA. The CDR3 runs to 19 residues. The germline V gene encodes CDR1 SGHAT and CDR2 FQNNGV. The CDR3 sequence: CASSLYLGTRSLLNYGYTF. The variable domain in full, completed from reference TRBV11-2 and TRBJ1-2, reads EAGVAQSPRYKIIEKRQSVAFWCNPISGHATLYWYQQILGQGPKLLIQFQNNGVVDDSQLPKDRFSAERLKGVDSTLKIQPAKLEDSAVYLCASSLYLGTRSLLNYGYTFGSGTRLTVV.

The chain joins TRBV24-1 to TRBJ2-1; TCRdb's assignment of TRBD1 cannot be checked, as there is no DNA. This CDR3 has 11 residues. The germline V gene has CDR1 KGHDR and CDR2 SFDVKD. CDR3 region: CATSDLGGLFF.

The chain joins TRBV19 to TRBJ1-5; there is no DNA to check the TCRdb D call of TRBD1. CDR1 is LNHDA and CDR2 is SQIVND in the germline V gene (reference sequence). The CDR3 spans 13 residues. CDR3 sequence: CASSQGSAQPQHF.

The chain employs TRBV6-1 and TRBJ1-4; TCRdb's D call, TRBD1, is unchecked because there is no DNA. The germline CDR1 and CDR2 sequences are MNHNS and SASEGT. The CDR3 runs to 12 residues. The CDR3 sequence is CASRRGDEKLFF.

CDR3 amino acids: CASSLFTPTTEAFF. V is TRBV28 and J is TRBJ1-1. The CDR3 totals 14 residues. Germline V gives CDR1 MDHEN, CDR2 SYDVKM.

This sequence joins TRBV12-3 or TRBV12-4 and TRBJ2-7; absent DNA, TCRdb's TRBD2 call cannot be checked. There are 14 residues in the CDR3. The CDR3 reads CASKSLGLEYEQYF.

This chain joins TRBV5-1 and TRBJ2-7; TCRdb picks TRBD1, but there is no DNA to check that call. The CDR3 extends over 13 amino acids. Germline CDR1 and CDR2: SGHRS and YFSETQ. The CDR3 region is CASSPRTVEEQYF.

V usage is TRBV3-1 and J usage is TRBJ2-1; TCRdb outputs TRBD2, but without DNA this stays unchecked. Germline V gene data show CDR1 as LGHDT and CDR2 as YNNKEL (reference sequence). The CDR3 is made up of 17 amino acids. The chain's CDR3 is CASSQDATAVRYNEQFF.

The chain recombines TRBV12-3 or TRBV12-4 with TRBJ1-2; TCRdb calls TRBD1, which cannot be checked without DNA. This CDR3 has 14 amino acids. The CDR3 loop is CASITGGMSYGYTF.